A selection of T cell receptor beta chains follows, all from one sample in a study of blood T cell repertoires in COVID-19. The repertoire was sequenced with immunoSEQ multiplex PCR; TCRdb's copy has only in-frame clones and lacks some. The sample yields approximately 170,000 clones, around 86% seen once. The sample taken for sequencing was peripheral blood. The receptors stem from a man aged 70 or older who had recovered from COVID-19. CDR3s include the opening cysteine and the closing phenylalanine or tryptophan. D genes are given only for firm matches. Some rows mark clone size as missing; the rest say once, few, many or name a class of expanded clone.

J,size,D,V,CDR3,DNA
TRBJ2-2,once,TRBD2,TRBV12-5,CASGETSGYTGELFF,TGTGCTAGTGGCGAGACTAGCGGATACACCGGGGAGCTGTTTTTT
TRBJ2-3,-,-,TRBV2,CASTAGLVSTDTQYF,TGTGCCAGCACTGCAGGGCTAGTCTCCACAGATACGCAGTATTTT
TRBJ2-2,-,TRBD1,TRBV20-1,CSASGVGQGSGGELFF,TGCAGTGCTAGTGGAGTTGGACAGGGGTCGGGCGGGGAGCTGTTTTTT
TRBJ1-6,-,TRBD1,TRBV14,CASSQGQLNSPLHF,TGTGCCAGCAGCCAGGGACAGCTTAATTCACCCCTCCACTTT
TRBJ2-1,-,-,TRBV7-9,CASSASARGHNEQFF,TGTGCCAGCAGCGCCTCGGCCAGGGGACACAATGAGCAGTTCTTC
TRBJ2-1,-,-,TRBV9,CASSGPGNNEQFF,TGTGCCAGCAGCGGGCCAGGAAACAATGAGCAGTTCTTC
TRBJ1-2,-,-,TRBV12-3/TRBV12-4,CASSSTGFYGYTF,TGTGCCAGCAGTTCCACAGGTTTCTATGGCTACACCTTC
TRBJ2-1,-,TRBD2,TRBV13,CASSVGLAGYNEQFF,TGTGCCAGCAGCGTCGGACTAGCGGGGTACAATGAGCAGTTCTTC
TRBJ2-1,-,TRBD2,TRBV6-7,CASSFRAGVVNEQFF,TGTGCCAGCAGTTTCCGAGCGGGAGTGGTCAATGAGCAGTTCTTC
TRBJ2-7,-,-,TRBV5-4,CASSQTGSSYEQYF,TGTGCCAGCAGCCAAACCGGGAGCTCCTACGAGCAGTACTTC
TRBJ1-2,-,TRBD1,TRBV27,CASRTSGGLGYTF,TGTGCCAGCAGGACCTCAGGGGGTCTCGGCTACACCTTC
TRBJ1-5,-,TRBD1,TRBV7-8,CASSWDRLGQPQHF,TGTGCCAGCAGCTGGGACAGGCTCGGGCAGCCCCAGCATTTT
TRBJ1-6,once,TRBD1,TRBV5-1,CASSFGQDSWNSPLHF,TGCGCCAGCAGCTTTGGACAGGATAGTTGGAATTCACCCCTCCACTTT
TRBJ2-5,-,TRBD2,TRBV7-9,CASSSVTAGGLETQYF,TGTGCCAGCAGCTCCGTAACAGCGGGAGGGCTCGAGACCCAGTACTTC
TRBJ2-7,-,TRBD2,TRBV18,CASSPRMKSTSGPYEQYF,TGTGCCAGCTCACCACGCATGAAAAGTACTAGCGGTCCCTACGAGCAGTACTTC